Below are 28 T cell receptor beta chains sequenced from a single sample in a study of preoperative IRX-2 immunotherapy in early breast cancer. Treatment described: preoperative locoregional IRX-2 cytokine immunotherapy. Produced via immunoSEQ multiplex PCR; TCRdb's table is partial and in-frame only. The sample has roughly 30,000 clones, over 75% seen once. The specimen was collected from a patient treated with IRX-2 immunotherapy. Source of these receptors: a human donor with breast cancer.

J is TRBJ2-2 and V is TRBV5-1; 8 bases are a match to TRBD1. Germline loops: CDR1 SGHRS, CDR2 YFSETQ. The CDR3 is made up of 15 amino acids. The trim removed 5 bases at V and 5 bases at J, leaving 8 bases unmatched. The CDR3 spells CASRKTGARTGELFF. For the CDR3, the DNA is TGCGCCAGCAGGAAGACAGGGGCACGGACCGGGGAGCTGTTTTTT.

The V gene is TRBV6-8, the J gene TRBJ2-5; unclear D gene. Germline assignment: CDR1 MNHGY and CDR2 SAAAGT. CDR3 length equals 13 residues. With 2 bases removed from V and 2 bases from J, the gap between germline ends came to 6 bases. CDR3 sequence: CASSYRLQETQYF. The DNA of the CDR3 is TGTGCCAGCAGTTACCGGCTACAAGAGACCCAGTACTTC.

The gene calls are TRBV15 and TRBJ1-3; D is unresolved. CDR3 length: 16 residues. Looked up from germline, CDR1 is LNHNV and CDR2 is YYDKDF (reference sequence). V dropped 0 bases and J dropped 0 bases, with 9 bases sitting between them. The DNA of the CDR3 is TGTGCCACCAGCAGAGACATTCTAAGCTCTGGAAACACCATATATTTT. The encoded protein is CATSRDILSSGNTIYF.

The genes are TRBV5-1 and TRBJ1-1; 9 nucleotides match TRBD1. CDR1 and CDR2 from the germline V gene are SGHRS and YFSETQ. The CDR3 has 15 residues. J was trimmed by 4 bases and V by 3 bases; bases with no gene match: 7. The CDR3 DNA sequence: TGCGCCAGCAGCTATCGGACAGGGGCCGGCACTGAAGCTTTCTTT. Translating gives CASSYRTGAGTEAFF.

V and J are TRBV18 and TRBJ2-7; D is possibly TRBD1 (6 bases). This CDR3 comprises 15 residues. Trimming stripped 6 bases from V and 3 bases from J, with 18 bases between. Germline CDR1 reads KGHSH; CDR2 reads LQKENI. The DNA for the CDR3 is TGTGCCAGCTCGCCTACAGGGTCCCTGGGCTACGAGCAGTACTTC. Translating it yields CASSPTGSLGYEQYF.

This clone was counted a few times. The chain joins TRBV6-8 to TRBJ1-4; tentatively, D is TRBD1 (5 bases). The germline V gene has CDR1 MNHGY and CDR2 SAAAGT. CDR3 length: 14 amino acids. V was cut by 6 bases and J by 8 bases, with 16 bases left in between. CDR3 nucleotides: TGTGCCAGCAGACACGTGGGGGAGGAGGAAAAACTGTTTTTT. Translated: CASRHVGEEEKLFF.

The chain combines TRBV6-8 with TRBJ1-6; no definite D call. This CDR3 has 14 residues. The germline CDR1 and CDR2 sequences are MNHGY and SAAAGT. V was trimmed by 2 bases and J by 8 bases, leaving 10 bases between them. For the CDR3, the DNA is TGTGCCAGCAGTTACGGCAGTGCCCATTCACCCCTCCACTTT. Its protein is CASSYGSAHSPLHF.

The chain is built from TRBV18 and TRBJ2-1, with 7 bases lining up with TRBD1. Looked up from germline, CDR1 is KGHSH and CDR2 is LQKENI. The V gene end was trimmed by 3 bases and the J gene end by 2 bases; junction bases not matched to a gene: 10. The CDR3 totals 17 residues. Here the CDR3 DNA reads TGTGCCAGCTCACCTCAGCAGGGACAGCGGACCTACAATGAGCAGTTCTTC. This codes for CASSPQQGQRTYNEQFF. Using reference TRBV18 and TRBJ2-1 for the parts outside the CDR3, the full variable domain is NAGVMQNPRHLVRRRGQEARLRCSPMKGHSHVYWYRQLPEEGLKFMVYLQKENIIDESGMPKERFSAEFPKEGPSILRIQQVVRGDSAAYFCASSPQQGQRTYNEQFFGPGTRLTVL.

This CDR3 reads CASSLAGAGGSAGGQETQYF. For the CDR3, the DNA is TGCGCCAGCAGCTTGGCCGGGGCCGGGGGGTCAGCGGGAGGGCAAGAGACCCAGTACTTC. V usage is TRBV5-1 and J usage is TRBJ2-5, with 10 positions matching TRBD2. The CDR3 runs 20 residues. The ends lost 0 bases at V and 2 bases at J; junction bases unmatched: 16. The germline CDR1 and CDR2 sequences are SGHRS and YFSETQ.

This sequence joins TRBV6-8 and TRBJ1-2; possibly TRBD1 for D (6 bases). V lost 1 base, J lost 8 bases, and 17 bases lay in between. Germline CDR1 and CDR2: MNHGY and SAAAGT. This CDR3 is built from 15 residues. The CDR3 loop reads CASSYLGTGTKGYTF. In DNA, the CDR3 is TGTGCCAGCAGTTACTTAGGGACCGGGACAAAGGGCTACACCTTC.

The chain has TRBV11-3 and TRBJ2-5, with TRBD2 identical over 8 bases. The CDR3 has 16 residues. Trimming took 1 base from V and 5 from J; bases not matched to a gene: 9. Germline V CDR1 and CDR2: SGHNT, YENEEA. The CDR3 reads CASSLGSSGGGETQYF. In DNA, the CDR3 is TGTGCCAGCAGCTTAGGGTCAAGCGGGGGCGGGGAGACCCAGTACTTC.

The chain couples TRBV25-1 to TRBJ2-1; tentatively, D is TRBD1 (5 bases). Per germline, CDR1 MGHDK and CDR2 SYGVNS. V lost 2 bases, J lost 2 bases, and 16 bases lay in between. The CDR3 runs 17 residues. CDR3 nucleotides: TGTGCCAGCAGTGAAGTAGAGGACACTCCCCCCTACAATGAGCAGTTCTTC. As protein: CASSEVEDTPPYNEQFF.

This clone was seen a single time. The junction differs from germline at one of its ends, possibly a read error. The chain joins TRBV6-7 to TRBJ1-1; D perhaps matches TRBD1 (5 bases). TRBV6-7 is sorted into the ORF group, with uncertain function. The CDR3 is 12 amino acids. The CDR3, as DNA: TGTGCCAGCAGTGAAGCGGGGCCCGTTCCCTTTTTT. Residues: CASSEAGPVPFF.

This clone was counted between two and nine times. The junction departs from germline at one end; a sequencing error may be responsible. The chain links TRBV28 to TRBJ1-1; D call uncertain. Germline V gene sequence: CDR1 MDHEN, CDR2 SYDVKM. The CDR3 runs to 13 residues. The CDR3 here is CTSSHDPVREAFF. CDR3 DNA: TGTACCAGCAGCCACGATCCAGTGCGTGAAGCTTTCTTT.

The CDR3 DNA sequence: TGTGCCATCAGTGAGGGGACTAGCGGGGCCTCGGATACGCAGTATTTT. It specifies CAISEGTSGASDTQYF. The J gene is TRBJ2-3, the V gene TRBV10-3; the match to TRBD2 covers 13 bases. CDR1 is ENHRY, CDR2 SYGVKD, per germline. The CDR3 contains 16 residues. Germline trimming cut 2 bases from V and 6 bases from J; bases unmatched to any gene: 5.

V gene TRBV11-3 combines with J gene TRBJ2-5, with D possibly matching TRBD2 (5 bases). V lost 3 bases and J lost 5, with 13 bases in between. In germline, CDR1 is SGHNT, CDR2 YENEEA. CDR3 length equals 14 residues. The CDR3 DNA is TGTGCCAGCAGCTTGGGGAGTACCCATGAGACCCAGTACTTC. This translates into CASSLGSTHETQYF.

The chain combines TRBV23-1 with TRBJ2-7; 8 positions match TRBD1. Being an ORF, TRBV23-1 has a function that is uncertain. CDR3 size: 16 residues. V trimming: 6 bases; J trimming: 9 bases; junction bases outside the gene matches: 19. The CDR3 nucleotides are TGCGCCAGCAGCCAAGCCGGGACAGGCCTTCTAGGGGGGCAGTACTTC. This translates into CASSQAGTGLLGGQYF.

The chain employs TRBV12-5 and TRBJ2-1; perhaps TRBD2 as D (5 bases). Germline CDR1 is LGHNT and CDR2 is FRNRAP. There are 17 residues in the CDR3. Between the trimmed V and J ends, which lost 1 base and 3 bases, there was a span of 16 bases. Written as DNA, the CDR3 is TGTGCTAGTGGTTTGGGACCTTTCTCCGGGGTCTACAATGAGCAGTTCTTC. The encoded protein is CASGLGPFSGVYNEQFF.

This chain uses TRBV11-3 with TRBJ2-2; TRBD1 or TRBD2 may be the D gene (5 bases each). CDR3 size: 16 residues. Germline V lookup: CDR1 SGHNT, CDR2 YENEEA. Trimming removed 4 bases at V and 5 bases at J, with 17 bases between. The CDR3 is CASSSWTGTATGELFF. The CDR3 nucleotides read TGTGCCAGCAGCTCCTGGACCGGGACGGCGACCGGGGAGCTGTTTTTT.

The chain recombines TRBV5-1 with TRBJ2-2, with D possibly TRBD2 on 6 matching bases. Per the germline V gene, CDR1 is SGHRS and CDR2 is YFSETQ. The V gene lost 0 bases and the J gene lost 0 bases, with 6 bases spanning the gap. The CDR3 is 15 amino acids. The CDR3 bases are TGCGCCAGCAGCTTGGGGAGGGCGAACACCGGGGAGCTGTTTTTT. Translating gives CASSLGRANTGELFF.

This chain connects TRBV2 to TRBJ2-1; TRBD1 agrees at 7 bases. Trimming took 6 bases from V and 4 from J; bases not matched to a gene: 3. This CDR3 is 13 amino acids long. CDR1 SNHLY and CDR2 FYNNEI come from the germline V gene. As DNA, the CDR3 is TGTGCCAGCAGCCCGACAGGGTACAATGAGCAGTTCTTC. Protein sequence: CASSPTGYNEQFF.

This clone was observed once. This rearrangement joins TRBV18 to TRBJ1-2, with 9 bases matching TRBD1. V shed 2 bases, J shed 13 bases, and the junction held 8 bases outside the gene matches. Germline V gene lookup returns CDR1 KGHSH and CDR2 LQKENI. The CDR3 totals 13 residues. CDR3 DNA: TGTGCCAGCTCACCATGGGACAGGGCAAAGGCCACCTTC. This translates into CASSPWDRAKATF. Variable domain in full (rest from reference TRBV18 and TRBJ1-2): NAGVMQNPRHLVRRRGQEARLRCSPMKGHSHVYWYRQLPEEGLKFMVYLQKENIIDESGMPKERFSAEFPKEGPSILRIQQVVRGDSAAYFCASSPWDRAKATFGSGTRLTVV.

This rearrangement joins TRBV19 to TRBJ1-1, with D unclear. The ends were cut back, 7 bases at V and 1 base at J, with 7 bases in the middle. Looked up from germline, CDR1 is LNHDA and CDR2 is SQIVND (reference sequence). The CDR3 runs 12 residues. The CDR3 DNA reads TGTGCCAGTACGGCCGGGAACACTGAAGCTTTCTTT. This gives the protein CASTAGNTEAFF. Together with reference TRBV19 and TRBJ1-1, the CDR3 gives the full variable domain: DGGITQSPKYLFRKEGQNVTLSCEQNLNHDAMYWYRQDPGQGLRLIYYSQIVNDFQKGDIAEGYSVSREKKESFPLTVTSAQKNPTAFYLCASTAGNTEAFFGQGTRLTVV.

There are a few counts of this clone. J is TRBJ1-3 and V is TRBV11-3; D call uncertain. The CDR3 consists of 14 residues. Germline V lookup: CDR1 SGHNT, CDR2 YENEEA. Deletions cut 1 base from V and 1 base from J, with 5 bases between. The CDR3 DNA reads TGTGCCAGCAGCTTAGGGGTATCTGGAAACACCATATATTTT. It codes for CASSLGVSGNTIYF.

The chain carries TRBV5-1 and TRBJ2-6; no reliable D call. V was cut by 0 bases and J by 1 base, with 5 bases left in between. The CDR3 has 15 residues. CDR1 and CDR2 from the germline V gene are SGHRS and YFSETQ. For the CDR3, the DNA is TGCGCCAGCAGCTTGGATGGGTCTGGGGCCAACGTCCTGACTTTC. This gives the protein CASSLDGSGANVLTF.

CDR3 DNA sequence: TGTGCCAGTAGTATGACAGGGAACACCTATCAGCCCCAGCATTTT. This translates into CASSMTGNTYQPQHF. The chain couples TRBV19 to TRBJ1-5; 7 bases align to TRBD1. This CDR3 spans 15 amino acids. The germline gives CDR1 LNHDA, CDR2 SQIVND (reference sequence). Germline trimming cut 3 bases from V and 5 bases from J; bases unmatched to any gene: 7.

This clone showed up just a few times. V and J are TRBV11-3 and TRBJ2-7; D gene uncertain. Germline V lookup: CDR1 SGHNT, CDR2 YENEEA. The CDR3 covers 17 residues. V was trimmed by 5 bases and J by 6 bases, leaving 26 bases between them. This CDR3 is CASSQAQWGEGPGEQYF. In nucleotides, the CDR3 is TGTGCCAGCAGCCAAGCGCAGTGGGGTGAAGGCCCTGGCGAGCAGTACTTC.

The chain couples TRBV6-8 to TRBJ1-2, with D hard to call. Trimming cost V 3 bases and J 4 bases, with 12 bases left between them. Looked up from germline, CDR1 is MNHGY and CDR2 is SAAAGT. CDR3 length equals 14 residues. The CDR3 here is CASSYEGGPYGYTF. In DNA form, the CDR3 reads TGTGCCAGCAGTTATGAAGGCGGACCCTATGGCTACACCTTC.